This is a list of T cell receptor beta chains from one sample in a study of blood T cell repertoires in COVID-19. The protocol was immunoSEQ multiplex PCR, while the TCRdb copy is restricted to in-frame clones and leaves out a portion. The table includes over 75,000 clones, around four fifths detected once. Sequenced material: peripheral blood. These receptors were taken from a man between 65 and 79 years old with acute or convalescent COVID-19. Both conserved end residues are part of each CDR3. Fields, in order: V gene, CDR3 length, clone size, D gene, J gene, CDR3 protein, CDR3 DNA. The D gene is left open where the match is weak. Only part of the rows carry a size: once, few, many, or a class if the clone is expanded.

TRBV1	17	-	-	TRBJ1-2	CTSSHRTPGQGSHGYTF	TGCACCAGCAGCCACCGAACTCCGGGACAGGGATCACATGGCTACACCTTC
TRBV4-2	16	-	-	TRBJ1-4	CASSQRAQGTNEKLFF	TGTGCCAGCAGCCAACGGGCCCAGGGCACTAATGAAAAACTGTTTTTT
TRBV3-1/TRBV3-2	11	-	-	TRBJ2-7	CASSQARSIDF	TGTGCCAGCAGCCAAGCGAGGAGCATAGACTTC
TRBV7-2	12	-	TRBD1	TRBJ2-3	CASSLGQGTQYF	TGTGCCAGCAGCTTAGGACAGGGCACGCAGTATTTT
TRBV3-1/TRBV3-2	16	-	TRBD2	TRBJ2-7	CASSQEGSGSPYEQYF	TGTGCCAGCAGCCAAGAAGGTAGCGGGAGTCCCTACGAGCAGTACTTC
TRBV7-3	14	-	-	TRBJ1-1	CASSSTGLATEAFF	TGTGCCAGCAGCTCCACAGGGTTGGCCACTGAAGCTTTCTTT
TRBV7-2	14	few	-	TRBJ2-2	CASSRTRAGGELFF	TGTGCCAGCAGCCGGACCAGAGCGGGCGGGGAGCTGTTTTTT
TRBV7-9	14	-	TRBD1	TRBJ1-3	CASSSIDRGNTIYF	TGTGCCAGCAGCTCTATTGACAGGGGGAACACCATATATTTT
TRBV30	14	-	TRBD1	TRBJ2-4	CACDSGGARHIQYF	TGTGCCTGCGACTCAGGGGGCGCGCGGCACATTCAGTACTTC
TRBV12-3/TRBV12-4	12	few	-	TRBJ1-6	CASSFYSQPLHF	TGTGCCAGCAGTTTTTACTCCCAACCCCTCCACTTT
TRBV6-8	13	-	TRBD1	TRBJ2-7	CASSNRGPHEQYF	TGTGCCAGCAGTAACAGGGGCCCCCACGAGCAGTACTTC
TRBV7-2	15	once	-	TRBJ1-2	CASSLSEAGVRGYTF	TGTGCCAGCAGCTTATCAGAAGCAGGGGTTCGTGGCTACACCTTC
TRBV5-4	13	-	TRBD2	TRBJ2-3	CASPAGGTDTQYF	TGTGCCAGCCCAGCGGGGGGCACAGATACGCAGTATTTT
TRBV24-1	18	-	TRBD1	TRBJ2-1	CATSDLQGGTGNYNEQFF	TGTGCCACCAGTGATTTGCAGGGCGGGACAGGGAACTACAATGAGCAGTTCTTC